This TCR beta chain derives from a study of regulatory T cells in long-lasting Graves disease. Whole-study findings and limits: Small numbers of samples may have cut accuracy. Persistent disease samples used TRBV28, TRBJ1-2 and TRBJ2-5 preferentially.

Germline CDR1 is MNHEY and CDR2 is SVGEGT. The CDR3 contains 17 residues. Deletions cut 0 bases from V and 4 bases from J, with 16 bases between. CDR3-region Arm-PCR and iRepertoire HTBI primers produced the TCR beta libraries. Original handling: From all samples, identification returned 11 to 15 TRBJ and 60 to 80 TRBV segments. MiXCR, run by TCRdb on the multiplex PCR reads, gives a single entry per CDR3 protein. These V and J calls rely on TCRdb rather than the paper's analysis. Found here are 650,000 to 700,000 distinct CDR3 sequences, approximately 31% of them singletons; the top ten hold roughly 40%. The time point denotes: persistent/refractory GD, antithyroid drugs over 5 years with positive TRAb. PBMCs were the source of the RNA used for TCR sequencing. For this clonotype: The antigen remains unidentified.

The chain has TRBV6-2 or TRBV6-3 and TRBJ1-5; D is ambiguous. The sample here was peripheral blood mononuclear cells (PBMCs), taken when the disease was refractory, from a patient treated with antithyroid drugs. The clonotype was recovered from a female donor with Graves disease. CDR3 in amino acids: CASSYSSPKHANQPQHF. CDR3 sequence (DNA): TGTGCCAGCAGTTACTCATCCCCAAAACACGCTAATCAGCCCCAGCATTTT.